This T cell receptor (beta chain) was recovered during a study of regulatory T cells in long-lasting Graves disease (dated by TCRdb to about 2021). At the level of the whole study: To count as having persistent Graves' disease, a patient had to have received antithyroid drug treatment for over 5 years with TSH receptor autoantibodies remaining persistently positive. Persistent Graves' disease patients were compared with newly diagnosed Graves' disease patients by peripheral blood TCR sequencing and RNA sequencing. On average, persistent Graves' disease patients in the clinical cohort had been on antithyroid drugs for eight to twelve years. The study was registered as a clinical trial and conducted in China. A total of some 35 samples underwent TCR sequencing: some 13 from persistent and roughly 20 from newly diagnosed Graves' disease patients.

Ends trimmed: V by 6 bases, J by 6 bases; bases unmatched to a gene: 9. The germline V gene gives CDR1 as MNHNS and CDR2 as SASEGT. The CDR3 holds 14 amino acids from the cysteine to the phenylalanine. The CDR3 DNA has 42 bases and is translated from base 1. What this sample's time point label stands for: persistent/refractory GD, antithyroid drugs over 5 years with positive TRAb. RNA was extracted from PBMCs in TRIzol for both TCR sequencing and RNA sequencing. Graves' disease was diagnosed according to American Thyroid Association guidelines. The patients came from an endocrinology department in Xi'an, China. Each patient gave approximately 8.8 milliliters of peripheral blood, collected in an EDTA anticoagulant tube. Ficoll Paque Plus density gradient separation was used to isolate PBMCs, and no additional T cell sorting was done. An Agilent 2100 Bioanalyzer and agarose gel were used to assess RNA quality, and a NanoDrop 2000 was used to measure RNA concentration.

The study at large found these results: Compared with newly diagnosed patients, persistent Graves' disease patients had lower TCR Shannon entropy and fewer highly expanded clones, which suggests clonal expansion. Because the primary lesion, thyroid tissue, could not be accessed, the study looked at peripheral blood alone. The authors noted that the small sample size was a limitation that may lower accuracy. Persistent patients shared more public clonotypes among themselves (around 2,500) than newly diagnosed patients did (approximately 900). Preferential use of TRBV28, TRBJ1-2 and TRBJ2-5 was observed in persistent disease, whereas TRBV20-1 and TRBJ2-1 were favored in newly diagnosed disease. Sequencing and analysis were restricted to the TCR beta chain.

The method behind the library was multiplex PCR. The sequencing machine was an Illumina HiSeq 4000. iRepertoire HTBI primers and Arm-PCR amplification of CDR3 regions were used to construct TCR beta libraries. Before sequencing, the PCR products went through gel purification. Processing in the source paper ran as follows. A total of fewer than 65 TRBV and 14 TRBJ segments were identified across samples and were used for gene usage analysis of CDR3 amino acid clonotypes. COPE and FqMerger were used to merge filtered high-quality paired reads into contigs. BLAST was used to align contigs to IMGT TRBV, TRBD and TRBJ reference genes, with CDR3 defined following IMGT. Highly expanded clones were defined as clonotypes with a frequency above 0.1%. Shannon entropy was used to measure repertoire diversity, and the Gini coefficient was used to measure V-J evenness. A clonotype found in more than one individual was treated as public. TCRdb handled the public reads itself, with Q25 trimming in fastp and clone calling in MiXCR, and kept productive beta chains. Rows are combined by CDR3 protein, so each entry shows the most common genes and DNA. TCRdb's processing, not the authors', yielded these V and J calls. This sample lists a few hundred thousand distinct CDR3 sequences; 20% to 25% were detected once. The ten most abundant clones make up approximately 6.4% of the sample.

This clonotype was counted only a few times. Its recognized antigen is unknown. No per-base quality is available; no much larger clone lies one base away. The TCR was taken from a female donor with Graves disease. This receptor chain uses TRBV6-1 and TRBJ2-7; TRBD1 lines up with 9 middle nucleotides. Sequenced material: peripheral blood mononuclear cells (PBMCs), taken when the disease was refractory, from a patient treated with antithyroid drugs. In nucleotides, the sequence is TGTGCCAGCAGGCCCGGGACAGGGTGGAGCGAGCAGTACTTC. It translates as CASRPGTGWSEQYF.